The entry that follows covers one T cell receptor (beta chain) sequence. Mismatch with germline at one junction end may stem from a read error. Germline V gene sequence: CDR1 SNHLY, CDR2 FYNNEI. This CDR3 contains 14 residues. Generated by immunoSEQ multiplex PCR, the TCRdb table keeps only in-frame clones and is missing some. The table records roughly 170,000 clones, around 82% of them present only once. This record belongs to a study of blood T cell repertoires in COVID-19. Study-wide context: From T cells, B-cell-depleted T cells, or PBMCs came the material, which was cDNA or gDNA.

This TCR was recovered from a man between 60 and 75 years old who had recovered from COVID-19. The rearrangement uses TRBV2 and TRBJ2-5; D perhaps matches TRBD1 (6 bases). The sample taken for sequencing was PBMCs or T cells enriched from blood (not recorded which). Here the CDR3 reads CASREGTNQETQYF. In DNA, the CDR3 is TGTGCCAGCAGAGAAGGGACAAACCAAGAGACCCAGTACTTC.